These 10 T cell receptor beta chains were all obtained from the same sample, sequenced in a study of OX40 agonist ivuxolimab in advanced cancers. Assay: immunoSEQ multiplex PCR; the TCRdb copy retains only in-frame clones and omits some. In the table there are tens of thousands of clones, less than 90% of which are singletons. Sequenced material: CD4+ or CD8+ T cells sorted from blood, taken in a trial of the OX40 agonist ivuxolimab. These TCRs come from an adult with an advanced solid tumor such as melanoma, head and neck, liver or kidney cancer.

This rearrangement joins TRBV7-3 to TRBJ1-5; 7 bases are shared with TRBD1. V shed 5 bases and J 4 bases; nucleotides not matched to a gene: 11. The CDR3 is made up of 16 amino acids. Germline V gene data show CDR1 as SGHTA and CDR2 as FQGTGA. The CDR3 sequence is CASSTKGARGNQPQHF. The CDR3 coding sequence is TGTGCCAGCAGCACAAAGGGGGCTCGGGGAAATCAGCCCCAGCATTTT.

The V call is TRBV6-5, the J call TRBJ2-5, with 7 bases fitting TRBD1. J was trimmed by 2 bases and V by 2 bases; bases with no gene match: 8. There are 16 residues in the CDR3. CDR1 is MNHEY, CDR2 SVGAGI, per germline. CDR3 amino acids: CASSYPAGQDQETQYF. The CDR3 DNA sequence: TGTGCCAGCAGTTACCCCGCCGGACAGGATCAAGAGACCCAGTACTTC.

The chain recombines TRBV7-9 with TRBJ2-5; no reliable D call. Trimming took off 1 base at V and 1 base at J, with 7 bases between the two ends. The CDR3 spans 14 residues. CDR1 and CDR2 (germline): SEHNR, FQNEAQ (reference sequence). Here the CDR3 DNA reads TGTGCCAGCAGCTTAGATCCGGGCCAAGAGACCCAGTACTTC. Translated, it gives CASSLDPGQETQYF.

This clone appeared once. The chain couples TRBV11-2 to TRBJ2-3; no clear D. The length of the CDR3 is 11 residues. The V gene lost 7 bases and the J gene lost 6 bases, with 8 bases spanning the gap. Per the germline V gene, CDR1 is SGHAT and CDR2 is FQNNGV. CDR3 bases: TGTGCCAGCACCCTGAGGGATACGCAGTATTTT. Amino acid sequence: CASTLRDTQYF.

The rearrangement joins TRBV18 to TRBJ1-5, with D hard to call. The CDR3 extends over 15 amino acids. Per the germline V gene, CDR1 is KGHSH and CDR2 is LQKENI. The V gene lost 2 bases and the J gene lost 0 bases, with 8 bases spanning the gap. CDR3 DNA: TGTGCCAGCTCACCATCCACAGATAGCAATCAGCCCCAGCATTTT. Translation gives CASSPSTDSNQPQHF.

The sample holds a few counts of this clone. CDR3: CASALTGSETQYF. CDR3 DNA sequence: TGTGCTAGTGCCCTGACTGGATCAGAGACCCAGTACTTC. V is TRBV12-5 and J is TRBJ2-5; D uncertain. Germline V gene sequence: CDR1 LGHNT, CDR2 FRNRAP. Trimming removed 7 bases from V and 4 bases from J, with 13 bases in between. CDR3 length: 13 residues.

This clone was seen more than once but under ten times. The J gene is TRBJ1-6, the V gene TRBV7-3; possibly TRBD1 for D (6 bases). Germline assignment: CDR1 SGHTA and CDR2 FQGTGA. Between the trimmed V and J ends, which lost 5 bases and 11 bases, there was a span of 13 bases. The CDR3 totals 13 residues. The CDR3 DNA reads TGTGCCAGCAGCCTAGGGGGTGAAACACCCCTCCACTTT. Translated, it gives CASSLGGETPLHF.

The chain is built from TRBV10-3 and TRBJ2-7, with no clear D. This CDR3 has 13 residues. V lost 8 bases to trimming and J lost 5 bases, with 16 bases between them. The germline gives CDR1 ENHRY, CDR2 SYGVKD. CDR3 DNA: TGTGCCATCCGCGACCCTCGACGCGACGAGCAGTACTTC. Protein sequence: CAIRDPRRDEQYF.

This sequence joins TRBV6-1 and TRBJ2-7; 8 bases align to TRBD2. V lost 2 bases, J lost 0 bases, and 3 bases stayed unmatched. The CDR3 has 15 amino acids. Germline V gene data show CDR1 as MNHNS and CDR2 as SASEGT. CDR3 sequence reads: CASSESSGSSYEQYF. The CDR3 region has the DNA TGTGCCAGCAGTGAATCGAGCGGGAGCTCCTACGAGCAGTACTTC.

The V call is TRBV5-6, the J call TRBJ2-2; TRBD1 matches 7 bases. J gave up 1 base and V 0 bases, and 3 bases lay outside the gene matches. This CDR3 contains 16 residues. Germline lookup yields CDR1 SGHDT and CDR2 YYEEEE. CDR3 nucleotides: TGTGCCAGCAGCTTGGAAGGGACAGTGAACACCGGGGAGCTGTTTTTT. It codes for CASSLEGTVNTGELFF.